These 18 T cell receptor beta chains came from one sample sequenced in a study of CD8 T cells in Susac syndrome (dated by TCRdb to about 2019). Libraries were made using the immunoSEQ multiplex PCR assay. RNA was extracted using the RNeasy kit, and roughly 0.5 to 1 ug of the RNA was reverse transcribed with random hexamers. In-frame beta chains were kept once TCRdb had trimmed the public reads at Q25 with fastp and called clones with MiXCR. Rows with one shared CDR3 protein collapse into an entry with the most common genes and DNA. Counted in this sample were fewer than 200,000 distinct CDR3 sequences; approximately 95% of them appeared once. 0.15% to 0.2% of the sample lies in the top ten. What was sequenced was CD8+ T cells from PBMCs. The receptors derive from a human donor with multiple sclerosis.

CDR3 sequence reads: CASSHATGFGQPQHF. Written as DNA, the CDR3 is TGTGCCAGCAGCCACGCGACAGGGTTCGGCCAGCCCCAGCATTTT. The chain recombines TRBV3-1 with TRBJ1-5, with 7 bases matching TRBD1. The CDR3 length is 15 residues. The ends lost 3 bases at V and 7 bases at J; junction bases unmatched: 9. Germline V gene lookup returns CDR1 LGHDT and CDR2 YNNKEL (reference sequence).

The gene calls are TRBV15 and TRBJ1-2; no clear D gene. The CDR3 sequence is 15 residues long. V lost 4 bases and J lost 7, with 19 bases in between. Germline V gene sequence: CDR1 LNHNV, CDR2 YYDKDF (reference sequence). DNA for the CDR3: TGTGCCACCAGCATGAGGGTCAACCCACTGTTTGGCTACACCTTC. It codes for CATSMRVNPLFGYTF.

The V gene is TRBV19, the J gene TRBJ1-5, with D possibly TRBD1 on 5 matching bases. This CDR3 is built from 15 residues. Germline V gene lookup returns CDR1 LNHDA and CDR2 SQIVND (reference sequence). Deletions cut 6 bases from V and 7 bases from J, with 19 bases between. CDR3 amino acids: CASSPTGGRGQPQHF. CDR3 coding DNA: TGTGCCAGTAGCCCAACTGGGGGTAGGGGCCAGCCCCAGCATTTT.

The V and J genes are TRBV29-1 and TRBJ2-3; the D gene is possibly TRBD1 (6 bases). In germline, CDR1 is SQVTM, CDR2 ANQGSEA. Trimming pared 6 bases from V and 2 bases from J, leaving 12 bases between. The length of the CDR3 is 13 residues. The CDR3 DNA reads as TGCAGCGTAGATCCGGGACACACAGATACGCAGTATTTT. Its translation: CSVDPGHTDTQYF.

The chain carries TRBV9 and TRBJ1-1; the D is unclear. V was pared by 4 bases and J by 1 base, with 11 bases between. Per the germline V gene, CDR1 is SGDLS and CDR2 is YYNGEE. The CDR3 totals 14 residues. CDR3 sequence: CASSSPLGNTEAFF. The CDR3 nucleotides read TGTGCCAGCAGCTCCCCCCTAGGGAACACTGAAGCTTTCTTT. Looking up the rest from reference TRBV9 and TRBJ1-1 gives the full variable domain: DSGVTQTPKHLITATGQRVTLRCSPRSGDLSVYWYQQSLDQGLQFLIQYYNGEERAKGNILERFSAQQFPDLHSELNLSSLELGDSALYFCASSSPLGNTEAFFGQGTRLTVV.

The rearrangement uses TRBV29-1 and TRBJ2-6; 7 nucleotides line up with TRBD1. The junction had 5 bases not matched to a gene; V was cut back by 3 bases and J by 0 bases. Germline V lookup: CDR1 SQVTM, CDR2 ANQGSEA. This CDR3 region has 16 residues. The CDR3 DNA reads TGCAGCGTTGAGGACAGGACTCGCTCTGGGGCCAACGTCCTGACTTTC. This encodes CSVEDRTRSGANVLTF.

CDR3 residues: CASSRTGDTQYF. The CDR3 DNA follows: TGTGCCAGCAGTCGTACAGGGGATACGCAGTATTTT. This chain connects TRBV27 to TRBJ2-3, with D possibly TRBD1 on 6 matching bases. The CDR3 totals 12 residues. Germline CDR1 reads MNHEY; CDR2 reads SMNVEV (reference sequence). Trimming shortened V by 5 bases and J by 6 bases, and 9 bases separated the two germline ends.

In this sample, this clonotype turned up once. The germline gene is not matched at one end of the junction; a read error may be the cause. V usage is TRBV19 and J usage is TRBJ2-7; perhaps TRBD2 as D (5 bases). The CDR3 contains 13 residues. Germline CDR1 reads LNHDA; CDR2 reads SQIVND (reference sequence). The CDR3 reads CASSPGSVYEQYF. CDR3 coding DNA: TGTGCCAGTAGTCCGGGGAGTGTCTACGAGCAGTACTTT.

This chain connects TRBV15 to TRBJ2-1, with TRBD2 identical over 10 bases. Germline CDR1 reads LNHNV; CDR2 reads YYDKDF (reference sequence). The J segment lost 5 bases and the V segment lost 10 bases, leaving 14 bases of the junction unmatched. CDR3 length equals 16 residues. The DNA for the CDR3 is TGTGCCATCGCCCGTCTAGCGGGAGTTTGGGACAATGAGCAGTTCTTC. Its translation is CAIARLAGVWDNEQFF. The full variable domain, its missing parts supplied by reference TRBV15 and TRBJ2-1, is DAMVIQNPRYQVTQFGKPVTLSCSQTLNHNVMYWYQQKSSQAPKLLFHYYDKDFNNEADTPDNFQSRRPNTSFCFLDIRSPGLGDTAMYLCAIARLAGVWDNEQFFGPGTRLTVL.

The chain links TRBV27 to TRBJ2-6; D unresolved. The CDR3 spans 13 residues. The V gene lost 3 bases and the J gene lost 4 bases, with 4 bases spanning the gap. Looked up from germline, CDR1 is MNHEY and CDR2 is SMNVEV (reference sequence). The CDR3 DNA follows: TGTGCCAGCAGTTTGGGGGGGGCCAACGTCCTGACTTTC. Residues: CASSLGGANVLTF.

The V and J genes are TRBV11-2 and TRBJ2-5; TRBD2 matches 11 bases. CDR3 length: 15 residues. J gave up 7 bases and V 4 bases, and 8 bases lay outside the gene matches. The germline V gene has CDR1 SGHAT and CDR2 FQNNGV. The chain's CDR3 is CASSSTSGGQATQYF. The CDR3 coding sequence is TGTGCCAGCAGCTCCACTAGCGGGGGTCAGGCGACCCAGTACTTC.

This clonotype was found once. The V and J genes are TRBV25-1 and TRBJ1-2; the match to TRBD1 covers 10 bases. The germline V gene encodes CDR1 MGHDK and CDR2 SYGVNS. The CDR3 is 15 amino acids. V dropped 2 bases and J dropped 5; count of bases not matched to a gene: 5. CDR3 protein: CASSEGTGVRYGYTF. CDR3 DNA sequence: TGTGCCAGCAGTGAAGGGACAGGGGTACGGTATGGCTACACCTTC.

The chain uses TRBV5-4 and TRBJ2-7, with 9 bases that match TRBD1. This CDR3 has 14 amino acids. CDR1 and CDR2 from the germline V gene are SGHNT and YYREEE (reference sequence). V dropped 5 bases and J dropped 3; count of bases not matched to a gene: 6. The CDR3 loop is CASSRTGESYEQYF. The CDR3 nucleotides are TGTGCCAGCAGTCGGACAGGGGAGAGCTACGAGCAGTACTTC.

The genes are TRBV3-1 and TRBJ2-6, with unresolved D. Germline V lookup: CDR1 LGHDT, CDR2 YNNKEL (reference sequence). CDR3 length: 19 residues. Trimming cost V 4 bases and J 0 bases, with 19 bases left between them. CDR3 residues: CASSPPRHQSGSGANVLTF. The CDR3 coding sequence is TGTGCCAGCAGCCCTCCCCGACACCAATCAGGCTCTGGGGCCAACGTCCTGACTTTC.

The chain combines TRBV27 with TRBJ2-7, with D possibly matching TRBD1 (6 bases). From germline, CDR1 is MNHEY and CDR2 SMNVEV (reference sequence). V lost 3 bases and J lost 5, with 14 bases in between. The CDR3 spans 14 residues. CDR3 region: CASSLRNRDHEQYF. The CDR3 DNA reads as TGTGCCAGCAGTTTGCGGAACAGGGACCACGAGCAGTACTTC.

CDR3: CASRPTTGNNQPQHF. CDR3 DNA sequence: TGTGCCAGCAGACCCACGACAGGGAACAATCAGCCCCAGCATTTT. V usage is TRBV27 and J usage is TRBJ1-5, with TRBD1 matching 7 bases. Germline CDR1 reads MNHEY; CDR2 reads SMNVEV (reference sequence). V shed 6 bases and J 3 bases; nucleotides not matched to a gene: 8. The CDR3 extends over 15 amino acids.

The V call is TRBV19, the J call TRBJ1-1; D might be TRBD1 (6 bases). Germline CDR1 is LNHDA and CDR2 is SQIVND (reference sequence). The CDR3 has 17 residues. V lost 8 bases, J lost 1 base, and 23 bases lay in between. CDR3 residues: CASEKGPRRGKNTEAFF. CDR3 in DNA: TGTGCCAGTGAAAAGGGGCCCCGGAGGGGGAAGAACACTGAAGCTTTCTTT.

V is TRBV7-8 and J is TRBJ2-7, with TRBD1 identical over 8 bases. CDR1 and CDR2 from the germline V gene are SGHVS and FQNEAQ. V shed 3 bases and J 4 bases; nucleotides not matched to a gene: 2. The CDR3 runs to 13 residues. In DNA form, the CDR3 reads TGTGCCAGCAGCTTCAGGGGGCAATACGAGCAGTACTTC. Protein product: CASSFRGQYEQYF.